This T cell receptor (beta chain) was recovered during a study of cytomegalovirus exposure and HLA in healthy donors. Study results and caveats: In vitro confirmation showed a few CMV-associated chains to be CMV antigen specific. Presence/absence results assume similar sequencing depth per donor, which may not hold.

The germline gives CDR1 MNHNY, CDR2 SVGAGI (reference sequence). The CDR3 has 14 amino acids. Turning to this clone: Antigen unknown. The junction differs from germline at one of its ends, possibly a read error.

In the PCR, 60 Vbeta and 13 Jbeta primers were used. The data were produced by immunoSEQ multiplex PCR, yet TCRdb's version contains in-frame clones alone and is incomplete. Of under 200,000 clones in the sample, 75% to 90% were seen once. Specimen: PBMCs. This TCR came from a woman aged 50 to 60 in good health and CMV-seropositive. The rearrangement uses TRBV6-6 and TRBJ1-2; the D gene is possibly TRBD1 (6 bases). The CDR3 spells CTSSSGYWGPGYTF. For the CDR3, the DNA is TGTACCAGCAGTTCGGGGTACTGGGGGCCTGGCTACACCTTC.